Following are 28 T cell receptor beta chains from one sample sequenced in a study of T-cell memory formation after mild COVID-19. TCRdb processed the 5' RACE reads anew with MiXCR; each CDR3 protein has one entry. The table has about 470,000 distinct CDR3 sequences, around 25% seen once. The sequencing input was PBMCs or a T cell subset sorted from them (not recorded which). Receptor source: an adult woman who had mild COVID-19 (a few samples of this study predate the infection). Cell type and time point are not known.

This clonotype showed up just a few times. This rearrangement joins TRBV5-4 to TRBJ2-7, with TRBD2 matching over 11 bases. The CDR3 runs to 15 residues. Germline V gene data show CDR1 as SGHNT and CDR2 as YYREEE (reference sequence). V was pared by 2 bases and J by 4 bases, with 5 bases of the junction left unmatched. The chain's CDR3 is CASSLPGLAVYEQYF. The CDR3 DNA sequence: TGTGCCAGCAGCTTACCGGGACTAGCGGTTTACGAGCAGTACTTC.

This chain links TRBV6-5 with TRBJ1-1, with 7 bases fitting TRBD1. The germline V gene has CDR1 MNHEY and CDR2 SVGAGI. The CDR3 has 13 amino acids. J was trimmed by 7 bases and V by 6 bases; bases with no gene match: 8. The CDR3 loop is CASRPQGLGEAFF. CDR3 nucleotides: TGTGCCAGCAGGCCACAGGGGTTGGGTGAAGCTTTCTTT.

V and J are TRBV29-1 and TRBJ2-6; TRBD1 or TRBD2 may be the D gene (5 bases each). Per the germline V gene, CDR1 is SQVTM and CDR2 is ANQGSEA. The V end was cut by 4 bases, the J end by 1 base, with 8 bases between. CDR3 length: 14 amino acids. For the CDR3, the DNA is TGCAGCGTTGCCTGGGGGTCTGGGGCCAACGTCCTGACTTTC. The encoded protein is CSVAWGSGANVLTF. The full variable domain, rest sourced from reference TRBV29-1 and TRBJ2-6, is SAVISQKPSRDICQRGTSLTIQCQVDSQVTMMFWYRQQPGQSLTLIATANQGSEATYESGFVIDKFPISRPNLTFSTLTVSNMSPEDSSIYLCSVAWGSGANVLTFGAGSRLTVL.

The chain employs TRBV20-1 and TRBJ2-4; D is unresolved. V gave up 0 bases and J gave up 14 bases, with 8 bases separating them. Looked up from germline, CDR1 is DFQATT and CDR2 is SNEGSKA (reference sequence). The CDR3 extends over 10 amino acids. The CDR3 region is CSAREPVEYF. The CDR3 nucleotides read TGCAGTGCTAGAGAGCCTGTAGAGTACTTC.

In this sample, this clonotype turned up many times. This chain connects TRBV24-1 to TRBJ2-1, with TRBD1 as a possible D gene (5 bases). This CDR3 has 16 amino acids. V was trimmed by 1 base and J by 3 bases, leaving 12 bases between them. From germline, CDR1 is KGHDR and CDR2 SFDVKD. The CDR3 sequence: CATSDFGRASYNEQFF. For the CDR3, the DNA is TGTGCCACCAGTGATTTTGGCAGGGCTAGCTACAATGAGCAGTTCTTC.

This clonotype was observed a few times. The J gene is TRBJ1-1, the V gene TRBV12-3 or TRBV12-4; D is possibly TRBD1 (5 bases). V lost 5 bases and J lost 1, with 11 bases in between. The CDR3 totals 14 residues. The CDR3, as DNA: TGTGCCAGCAGTGCGGGACTTCCGAACACTGAAGCTTTCTTT. Translated, it gives CASSAGLPNTEAFF.

V gene TRBV21-1 combines with J gene TRBJ2-5; the DNA was not compared with TRBD2, the D call given in the table. TRBV21-1 is an annotated pseudogene. This CDR3 has 14 amino acids. The CDR3 protein is CASSTPDYGGTQYF. DNA of the CDR3: TGTGCCAGCAGCACGCCGGACTACGGCGGGACCCAGTACTTC.

On this clonotype itself: At one boundary the junction diverges from the germline segment, which might be a read error. DNA of the CDR3: TGTGCCAGCAGTGGACAGGGTACCTACTTC. Translating it yields CASSGQGTYF. This chain uses TRBV7-9 with TRBJ2-1; 8 bases align to TRBD1. This CDR3 spans 10 amino acids. The germline V gene encodes CDR1 SEHNR and CDR2 FQNEAQ (reference sequence). The full variable domain, rest sourced from reference TRBV7-9 and TRBJ2-1, is DTGVSQNPRHKITKRGQNVTFRCDPISEHNRLYWYRQTLGQGPEFLTYFQNEAQLEKSRLLSDRFSAERPKGSFSTLEIQRTEQGDSAMYLCASSGQGTYFGPGTRLTVL.

The chain has TRBV28 and TRBJ2-5; 8 positions agree with TRBD2. CDR3 length: 11 amino acids. V trimming: 10 bases; J trimming: 13 bases; junction bases outside the gene matches: 11. Germline V gives CDR1 MDHEN, CDR2 SYDVKM. The CDR3 DNA reads TGTGCCACTAACTCGGGAGGGGTTGGGTACTTC. It is translated as CATNSGGVGYF. Full variable domain (remainder filled in from reference TRBV28 and TRBJ2-5): DVKVTQSSRYLVKRTGEKVFLECVQDMDHENMFWYRQDPGLGLRLIYFSYDVKMKEKGDIPEGYSVSREKKERFSLILESASTNQTSMYLCATNSGGVGYFGPGTRLLVL.

The V gene is TRBV5-5, the J gene TRBJ1-1, with D possibly matching TRBD1 (5 bases). This CDR3 is 17 amino acids long. V was trimmed by 2 bases and J by 0 bases, leaving 17 bases between them. The germline gives CDR1 SGHKS, CDR2 YYEKEE (reference sequence). CDR3: CASSFLRGGRMNTEAFF. CDR3 nucleotides: TGTGCCAGCAGCTTTTTGAGGGGCGGCAGGATGAACACTGAAGCTTTCTTT.

The chain couples TRBV7-6 to TRBJ2-1; D is ambiguous. The CDR3 runs to 13 residues. The germline V gene encodes CDR1 SGHVS and CDR2 FNYEAQ. V gave up 5 bases and J gave up 7 bases, with 12 bases separating them. CDR3 protein: CASSLQTWNEQFF. CDR3 bases: TGTGCCAGCAGCCTACAAACCTGGAATGAGCAGTTCTTC.

Only a few counts were recorded for this clonotype. This sequence joins TRBV12-3 or TRBV12-4 and TRBJ2-7, with 10 bases lining up with TRBD1. The CDR3 contains 15 residues. V shed 6 bases and J 3 bases; nucleotides not matched to a gene: 8. The CDR3 loop is CASSATGTGDYEQYF. The CDR3 nucleotides are TGTGCCAGCAGCGCCACCGGGACAGGGGACTACGAGCAGTACTTC.

J is TRBJ2-2 and V is TRBV5-1; TRBD1 matches 8 bases. CDR3 length equals 14 residues. With V trimmed by 7 bases and J by 4 bases, 6 bases remained unmatched. Looked up from germline, CDR1 is SGHRS and CDR2 is YFSETQ. DNA for the CDR3: TGCGCCAGCGAAGCCGGGACAGGCACCGGGGAGCTGTTTTTT. Translating gives CASEAGTGTGELFF. Full variable domain (remainder filled in from reference TRBV5-1 and TRBJ2-2): KAGVTQTPRYLIKTRGQQVTLSCSPISGHRSVSWYQQTPGQGLQFLFEYFSETQRNKGNFPGRFSGRQFSNSRSEMNVSTLELGDSALYLCASEAGTGTGELFFGEGSRLTVL.

V and J are TRBV7-2 and TRBJ2-7; a possible D gene is TRBD1 (5 bases). Germline loops: CDR1 SGHTA, CDR2 FQGNSA. Trimming removed 0 bases from V and 7 bases from J, with 7 bases in between. The CDR3 runs to 12 residues. The CDR3 DNA reads TGTGCCAGCAGCTTAGCGGGGCGGGAGCAGTACTTC. Its protein is CASSLAGREQYF.

The gene calls are TRBV5-6 and TRBJ1-2; no reliable D call. The V end lost 0 bases, the J end lost 2 bases, and 8 bases lay between the germline ends. CDR1 SGHDT and CDR2 YYEEEE come from the germline V gene. The CDR3 is 14 amino acids. The CDR3 reads CASSLGSLNYGYTF. Here the CDR3 DNA reads TGTGCCAGCAGCTTGGGCAGCTTGAACTATGGCTACACCTTC.

The chain uses TRBV6-5 and TRBJ2-7, with D unclear. Trimming shortened V by 0 bases and J by 2 bases, and 11 bases separated the two germline ends. This CDR3 has 15 amino acids. Per germline, CDR1 MNHEY and CDR2 SVGAGI. CDR3 sequence reads: CASSYSNTATYEQYF. Here the CDR3 DNA reads TGTGCCAGCAGTTACTCGAACACCGCTACCTACGAGCAGTACTTC.

This clonotype was observed a single time. The gene calls are TRBV7-2 and TRBJ2-7, with a weak D call TRBD1 (6 bases). Per germline, CDR1 SGHTA and CDR2 FQGNSA. The CDR3 is 17 amino acids. With 4 bases removed from V and 3 bases from J, the gap between germline ends came to 22 bases. CDR3 loop: CASSSGQQWGPYYEQYF. The CDR3 DNA reads TGTGCCAGCAGCTCAGGACAGCAATGGGGGCCCTACTACGAGCAGTACTTC.

This clonotype was detected only a few times. The gene calls are TRBV29-1 and TRBJ2-7, with D possibly called TRBD1 or TRBD2 (7 bases each). This CDR3 is built from 16 residues. CDR1 and CDR2 (germline): SQVTM, ANQGSEA. Deletions cut 0 bases from V and 3 bases from J, with 18 bases between. CDR3 residues: CSVEDPRGGGSYEQYF. CDR3 bases: TGCAGCGTTGAAGATCCCCGGGGAGGGGGCAGCTACGAGCAGTACTTC.

V usage is TRBV7-8 and J usage is TRBJ1-5; 9 bases map to TRBD1. Germline values: CDR1 SGHVS, CDR2 FQNEAQ. The CDR3 extends over 17 amino acids. V lost 5 bases to trimming and J lost 4 bases; unmatched junction nucleotides: 12. CDR3 loop: CASSAPTGGFMNQPQHF. The CDR3 bases are TGTGCCAGCAGCGCACCGACAGGGGGTTTCATGAATCAGCCCCAGCATTTT.

This clonotype was picked up many times. The chain combines TRBV7-2 with TRBJ2-3; perhaps TRBD2 as D (6 bases). V lost 8 bases and J 9 bases, leaving 21 bases between the germline ends. Germline V gives CDR1 SGHTA, CDR2 FQGNSA. The CDR3 spans 14 residues. The CDR3 loop is CASGPYKGGATQYF. The CDR3 coding sequence is TGTGCCAGCGGACCTTACAAGGGAGGAGCGACGCAGTATTTT.

The V call is TRBV5-1, the J call TRBJ2-5; D is perhaps TRBD2 (5 bases). V was trimmed by 1 base and J by 2 bases, leaving 9 bases between them. The CDR3 has 14 residues. Looked up from germline, CDR1 is SGHRS and CDR2 is YFSETQ. The CDR3 sequence: CASSLPGSQETQYF. CDR3 DNA: TGCGCCAGCAGCTTGCCGGGATCTCAAGAGACCCAGTACTTC.

This clonotype has just a few counts. The gene calls are TRBV2 and TRBJ2-7; TRBD2 might be the D (6 bases). The germline V gene has CDR1 SNHLY and CDR2 FYNNEI. The CDR3 loop spans 14 amino acids. Trimming left V 4 bases short and J 2 bases short, with 12 bases between. The CDR3 sequence: CASSGDGGAYEQYF. The CDR3 DNA is TGTGCCAGCAGTGGAGACGGGGGAGCCTACGAGCAGTACTTC.

The rearrangement joins TRBV6-2 or TRBV6-3 to TRBJ2-3; 12 positions match TRBD2. J gave up 2 bases and V 6 bases, and 6 bases lay outside the gene matches. The CDR3 covers 16 residues. Germline V gene sequence: CDR1 MNHEY, CDR2 SVGEGT. As DNA, the CDR3 is TGTGCCAGCAGCGCCACTAGCGGGGGGATCACAGATACGCAGTATTTT. Its translation: CASSATSGGITDTQYF.

The chain links TRBV29-1 to TRBJ2-7; 11 bases map to TRBD2. The germline gives CDR1 SQVTM, CDR2 ANQGSEA. CDR3 size: 15 residues. With V trimmed by 4 bases and J by 6 bases, 11 bases remained unmatched. This chain's CDR3 is CSVGLAGGPRGEQYF. CDR3 nucleotides: TGCAGCGTTGGGTTAGCGGGAGGGCCTAGGGGCGAGCAGTACTTC.

The rearrangement uses TRBV11-3 and TRBJ2-3; 7 bases are shared with TRBD2. The CDR3 is 16 residues long. V shed 5 bases, J shed 2 bases, and the junction held 10 bases outside the gene matches. Looked up from germline, CDR1 is SGHNT and CDR2 is YENEEA. This CDR3 reads CASSPGGSGYTDTQYF. The CDR3 region has the DNA TGTGCCAGCAGCCCGGGGGGAAGCGGATACACAGATACGCAGTATTTT.

In this sample, this clonotype turned up a few times. This chain uses TRBV7-9 with TRBJ2-1; no firm D call. Germline V gives CDR1 SEHNR, CDR2 FQNEAQ (reference sequence). The CDR3 has 13 amino acids. V shed 5 bases and J shed 4 bases, with 9 bases lying between them. The DNA of the CDR3 is TGTGCCAGCAGCCAGGCACAGTACAATGAGCAGTTCTTC. This sequence encodes CASSQAQYNEQFF.

The CDR3: CASKDSGEYGYTF. Written as DNA, the CDR3 is TGTGCCAGCAAAGATTCAGGGGAATATGGCTACACCTTC. The chain is built from TRBV7-9 and TRBJ1-2; D perhaps matches TRBD1 (6 bases). CDR1 SEHNR and CDR2 FQNEAQ come from the germline V gene (reference sequence). CDR3 length equals 13 residues. V was shortened by 7 bases and J by 5 bases, with 14 bases between the two germline ends.

This clonotype appeared a single time. J is TRBJ1-5 and V is TRBV20-1; D remains ambiguous. The CDR3 is 13 amino acids. The ends were cut back, 5 bases at V and 3 bases at J, with 11 bases in the middle. CDR1 is DFQATT and CDR2 is SNEGSKA in the germline V gene (reference sequence). In DNA form, the CDR3 reads TGCAGTGCTCTTCACAGTTACAATCAGCCCCAGCATTTT. Its protein product is CSALHSYNQPQHF.